Detailed here is one T cell receptor beta chain. The data belong to a study of blood T cell repertoires in COVID-19. Study-wide context: T cells, B-cell-depleted T cells, or PBMCs supplied cDNA or gDNA.

CDR3 length: 14 amino acids. The V gene end was trimmed by 3 bases and the J gene end by 4 bases; junction bases not matched to a gene: 7. The germline gives CDR1 SQVTM, CDR2 ANQGSEA. Authors' data handling: Estimated nucleated cell counts came from reference gene primer amplification. Method: immunoSEQ multiplex PCR; TCRdb's copy keeps in-frame clones and lacks some. V, J and clone size are those of that table, while D and trimming were read from the DNA. This table has roughly 150,000 clones, approximately 80% appearing once. The genes are TRBV29-1 and TRBJ2-5, with 8 bases that match TRBD2. The source is a man aged 45-65 years in a cohort exposed to, infected with or recovered from COVID-19 (not recorded which). Sequencing was performed on PBMCs or T cells enriched from blood (not recorded which). CDR3 nucleotide sequence: TGCAGCGTTGAGGTTTCGGCGGGGGGAGAGACCCAGTACTTC. The encoded protein is CSVEVSAGGETQYF.